Each of the 18 T cell receptor beta chains below was sequenced from the same sample in a study of graft-versus-host responses after intestinal transplantation. Profiled with immunoSEQ multiplex PCR; TCRdb holds only in-frame clones, not every one. The sample has over 100,000 clones; approximately 92% are singletons. Their specific antigens are unknown. Source: unstimulated CD4+ T cells sorted from spleen or lymph node cells, taken before transplant. Receptors were obtained from a human donor who was the organ donor for an intestinal transplant.

This chain joins TRBV6-4 and TRBJ1-1; the D is unclear. Germline lookup yields CDR1 MRHNA and CDR2 SNTAGT. This CDR3 spans 14 amino acids. The V and J ends lost 2 bases and 0 bases respectively, with 7 bases between them. The DNA for the CDR3 is TGTGCCAGCAGTGACCCATCCCTGAACACTGAAGCTTTCTTT. This sequence encodes CASSDPSLNTEAFF.

The chain links TRBV7-2 to TRBJ2-7, with 10 bases aligning to TRBD2. J gave up 2 bases and V 3 bases, and 4 bases lay outside the gene matches. Germline V gives CDR1 SGHTA, CDR2 FQGNSA. The CDR3 is made up of 15 amino acids. Here the CDR3 DNA reads TGTGCCAGCAGCTTCTTCCTAGCGGGAGCCTACGAGCAGTACTTC. Encoded protein: CASSFFLAGAYEQYF.

The V call is TRBV5-6, the J call TRBJ2-3; possible D gene TRBD2, 5 bases. CDR1 is SGHDT and CDR2 is YYEEEE in the germline V gene. Trimming removed 3 bases from V and 2 bases from J, with 16 bases in between. CDR3 size: 16 residues. CDR3 sequence reads: CASSSRSSHFTDTQYF. The DNA of the CDR3 is TGTGCCAGCAGCTCAAGGTCTAGCCATTTCACAGATACGCAGTATTTT.

This clone was picked up one time. This chain joins TRBV11-2 and TRBJ1-1, with 8 bases identical to TRBD1. Looked up from germline, CDR1 is SGHAT and CDR2 is FQNNGV. There are 14 residues in the CDR3. The V and J ends lost 3 bases and 5 bases, in that order; junction bases with no gene match: 5. As DNA, the CDR3 is TGTGCCAGCAGCTTCGACAGGGGCGGGACTGAAGCTTTCTTT. This encodes CASSFDRGGTEAFF.

The V call is TRBV6-1, the J call TRBJ2-2; 7 nucleotides agree with TRBD1. The CDR3 covers 18 residues. V lost 2 bases to trimming and J lost 4 bases; unmatched junction nucleotides: 13. Germline CDR1 reads MNHNS; CDR2 reads SASEGT. The CDR3 DNA sequence: TGTGCCAGCAGTGAAAATTGGAAGGGGGCCTCAAGCACCGGGGAGCTGTTTTTT. Amino acids: CASSENWKGASSTGELFF.

The chain joins TRBV5-1 to TRBJ1-3; no firm D call. This CDR3 is 13 amino acids long. Trimming pared 0 bases from V and 2 bases from J, leaving 3 bases between. In germline, CDR1 is SGHRS, CDR2 YFSETQ. The DNA for the CDR3 is TGCGCCAGCAGCTTGGCAACTGGAAACACCATATATTTT. Amino acids: CASSLATGNTIYF.

This sequence joins TRBV6-6 and TRBJ2-2, with unresolved D. This CDR3 is 14 amino acids long. The V and J ends lost 3 bases and 5 bases respectively, with 10 bases between them. Germline CDR1 is MNHNY and CDR2 is SVGAGI (reference sequence). The CDR3 loop reads CASSYGIQTGELFF. The CDR3 DNA reads as TGTGCCAGCAGTTATGGGATCCAAACCGGGGAGCTGTTTTTT.

Of note for this clone: A read error may produce the germline difference seen at one junction end. The J gene is TRBJ2-1, the V gene TRBV30, with D perhaps matching TRBD2 (5 bases). CDR3 size: 13 residues. Germline lookup yields CDR1 GTSNPN and CDR2 SVGIG (reference sequence). CDR3 in amino acids: CGWNGEPYNEQFF. DNA for the CDR3: TGTGGCTGGAATGGGGAGCCCTACAATGAGCAGTTCTTC.

The V call is TRBV28, the J call TRBJ1-5, with D possibly matching TRBD1 (5 bases). This CDR3 comprises 16 residues. In germline, CDR1 is MDHEN, CDR2 SYDVKM. The V end was cut by 2 bases, the J end by 3 bases, with 14 bases between. CDR3 DNA sequence: TGTGCCAGCAGTTTAACCGGACATTCCCCCAATCAGCCCCAGCATTTT. It is translated as CASSLTGHSPNQPQHF. The whole variable domain, remainder taken from reference TRBV28 and TRBJ1-5, is DVKVTQSSRYLVKRTGEKVFLECVQDMDHENMFWYRQDPGLGLRLIYFSYDVKMKEKGDIPEGYSVSREKKERFSLILESASTNQTSMYLCASSLTGHSPNQPQHFGDGTRLSIL.

This rearrangement joins TRBV6-6 to TRBJ2-7; 14 bases align to TRBD2. The V and J ends lost 6 bases and 6 bases, in that order; junction bases with no gene match: 7. Germline assignment: CDR1 MNHNY and CDR2 SVGAGI (reference sequence). The CDR3 contains 15 residues. CDR3 loop: CASRLPGTSGSEQYF. In DNA, the CDR3 is TGTGCCAGCAGACTTCCAGGGACTAGCGGGAGCGAGCAGTACTTC.

J is TRBJ2-5 and V is TRBV29-1, with TRBD2 matching 7 bases. V lost 4 bases to trimming and J lost 2 bases; unmatched junction nucleotides: 4. CDR3 length equals 13 residues. The germline gives CDR1 SQVTM, CDR2 ANQGSEA. The CDR3 loop reads CSVGGGVQETQYF. CDR3 DNA sequence: TGCAGCGTTGGTGGGGGGGTTCAAGAGACCCAGTACTTC.

The chain is built from TRBV5-6 and TRBJ1-4; D is unresolved. The V gene lost 0 bases and the J gene lost 0 bases, with 3 bases spanning the gap. The V gene's germline CDR1 is SGHDT and CDR2 YYEEEE. The CDR3 runs to 14 residues. The CDR3 spells CASSLGATNEKLFF. The CDR3 DNA reads as TGTGCCAGCAGCTTGGGAGCAACTAATGAAAAACTGTTTTTT.

The gene calls are TRBV15 and TRBJ2-2; D is unclear. V gave up 0 bases and J gave up 9 bases, with 8 bases separating them. The length of the CDR3 is 13 residues. Germline V lookup: CDR1 LNHNV, CDR2 YYDKDF (reference sequence). CDR3 sequence: CATSREIGRELFF. The CDR3 DNA reads as TGTGCCACCAGCAGAGAAATAGGGCGGGAGCTGTTTTTT.

DNA of the CDR3: TGTGCCAGCAGCTTGGGGCTGCCCACAGATACGCAGTATTTT. Protein: CASSLGLPTDTQYF. The chain is built from TRBV5-4 and TRBJ2-3; D gene uncertain. V shed 0 bases and J shed 2 bases, with 7 bases lying between them. The CDR3 totals 14 residues. CDR1 is SGHNT and CDR2 is YYREEE in the germline V gene (reference sequence).

Details on this clone: Different DNA sequences within this sample yield the same CDR3. The V and J genes are TRBV5-6 and TRBJ2-2, with TRBD2 as a possible D gene (7 bases). Per the germline V gene, CDR1 is SGHDT and CDR2 is YYEEEE. The CDR3 is 14 residues long. V lost 0 bases and J lost 6, with 9 bases in between. CDR3 loop: CASSLVGGPGELFF. The DNA for the CDR3 is TGTGCCAGCAGCTTGGTGGGGGGGCCCGGGGAGCTGTTTTTT. Using reference TRBV5-6 and TRBJ2-2 for the parts outside the CDR3, the full variable domain is DAGVTQSPTHLIKTRGQQVTLRCSPKSGHDTVSWYQQALGQGPQFIFQYYEEEERQRGNFPDRFSGHQFPNYSSELNVNALLLGDSALYLCASSLVGGPGELFFGEGSRLTVL.

The chain is built from TRBV5-1 and TRBJ1-4; no definite D call. The CDR3 consists of 14 residues. V lost 0 bases and J lost 12, with 15 bases in between. Looked up from germline, CDR1 is SGHRS and CDR2 is YFSETQ. In DNA, the CDR3 is TGCGCCAGCAGCTTGGATGGTACACTGACGGAACTGTTTTTT. This sequence encodes CASSLDGTLTELFF.

DNA for the CDR3: TGTGCCAGCAGCTATAGCACAGATACGCAGTATTTT. This codes for CASSYSTDTQYF. The genes are TRBV7-2 and TRBJ2-3; the D is unclear. This CDR3 is 12 amino acids long. CDR1 and CDR2 from the germline V gene are SGHTA and FQGNSA. Trimming pared 4 bases from V and 0 bases from J, leaving 2 bases between.

The chain uses TRBV6-5 and TRBJ2-5; TRBD2 might be the D (6 bases). Germline CDR1 is MNHEY and CDR2 is SVGAGI. V shed 2 bases and J shed 2 bases, with 12 bases lying between them. The CDR3 loop spans 15 amino acids. The CDR3 region has the DNA TGTGCCAGCAGTTACGCCCCACGGGGGCAAGAGACCCAGTACTTC. Translating gives CASSYAPRGQETQYF.